Following are 31 T cell receptor beta chains from one sample sequenced in a study of cytomegalovirus exposure and HLA in healthy donors. Both 60 Vbeta primers and 13 Jbeta primers went into the PCR. This table comes from immunoSEQ multiplex PCR, and its TCRdb copy is limited to in-frame clones, with some not included. The sample has some 65,000 clones, 62% seen once. Sequencing used PBMCs. The receptors were sampled from a man aged 25 to 45 in good health and CMV-seronegative.

This clone was counted only a few times. CDR3 DNA: TGTGCCAGCAAAGCGGCAGGGGGTTATGAAAAACTGTTTTTT. This encodes CASKAAGGYEKLFF. The gene calls are TRBV6-1 and TRBJ1-4, with 7 bases lining up with TRBD1. The V and J ends lost 7 bases and 6 bases, in that order; junction bases with no gene match: 8. There are 14 residues in the CDR3. The germline V gene has CDR1 MNHNS and CDR2 SASEGT.

The chain couples TRBV29-1 to TRBJ1-1; D call uncertain. In germline, CDR1 is SQVTM, CDR2 ANQGSEA. Trimming took off 6 bases at V and 6 bases at J, with 17 bases between the two ends. This CDR3 contains 13 residues. CDR3 loop: CSVREGMRAEAFF. CDR3 coding DNA: TGCAGCGTCCGGGAAGGAATGCGCGCTGAAGCTTTCTTT.

The chain employs TRBV27 and TRBJ2-1, with 9 bases aligning to TRBD1. With 5 bases clipped from V and 6 bases from J, the junction kept 2 bases outside the gene matches. In germline, CDR1 is MNHEY, CDR2 SMNVEV (reference sequence). The length of the CDR3 is 13 residues. Here the CDR3 DNA reads TGTGCCAGCAGTGGGACAGGGATCAATGAGCAGTTCTTC. This gives the protein CASSGTGINEQFF.

The chain joins TRBV18 to TRBJ2-7; 7 bases fit TRBD1. Per the germline V gene, CDR1 is KGHSH and CDR2 is LQKENI. The V gene end was trimmed by 2 bases and the J gene end by 0 bases; junction bases not matched to a gene: 1. The CDR3 is made up of 14 amino acids. Here the CDR3 DNA reads TGTGCCAGCTCACCAGACAGGGCCTCCTACGAGCAGTACTTC. This sequence encodes CASSPDRASYEQYF.

The chain links TRBV10-3 to TRBJ1-5; possibly TRBD1 for D (5 bases). Trimming shortened V by 3 bases and J by 6 bases, and 6 bases separated the two germline ends. Germline V CDR1 and CDR2: ENHRY, SYGVKD. There are 12 residues in the CDR3. The CDR3 sequence is CAISDGGQPQHF. CDR3 in DNA: TGTGCCATCAGTGACGGGGGTCAGCCCCAGCATTTT.

The J gene is TRBJ1-2, the V gene TRBV30; perhaps TRBD1 as D (5 bases). The CDR3 consists of 13 residues. The V and J ends lost 3 bases and 5 bases respectively, with 13 bases between them. CDR1 is GTSNPN and CDR2 is SVGIG in the germline V gene (reference sequence). As DNA, the CDR3 is TGTGCCTGGAGGGGACTACGTGGTTATGGCTACACCTTC. Protein product: CAWRGLRGYGYTF. Full variable domain (remainder filled in from reference TRBV30 and TRBJ1-2): SQTIHQWPATLVQPVGSPLSLECTVEGTSNPNLYWYRQAAGRGLQLLFYSVGIGQISSEVPQNLSASRPQDRQFILSSKKLLLSDSGFYLCAWRGLRGYGYTFGSGTRLTVV.

A few counts support this clone. The rearrangement joins TRBV2 to TRBJ2-1; 10 bases fit TRBD1. After removal of 7 bases from V and 4 bases from J, the junction contained 7 bases not matched to a gene. Germline CDR1 is SNHLY and CDR2 is FYNNEI. CDR3 length equals 15 residues. CDR3 amino acids: CASKPGQGPYNEQFF. The CDR3 coding sequence is TGTGCCAGCAAACCGGGACAGGGGCCATACAATGAGCAGTTCTTC. Looking up the rest from reference TRBV2 and TRBJ2-1 gives the full variable domain: EPEVTQTPSHQVTQMGQEVILRCVPISNHLYFYWYRQILGQKVEFLVSFYNNEISEKSEIFDDQFSVERPDGSNFTLKIRSTKLEDSAMYFCASKPGQGPYNEQFFGPGTRLTVL.

This sequence joins TRBV10-3 and TRBJ2-7; 7 bases line up with TRBD1. V was pared by 0 bases and J by 2 bases, with 4 bases of the junction left unmatched. Germline CDR1 reads ENHRY; CDR2 reads SYGVKD. This CDR3 has 15 residues. CDR3 nucleotides: TGTGCCATCAGTGAGTCTGGCAGGGGGACCTACGAGCAGTACTTC. Translation: CAISESGRGTYEQYF.

V and J are TRBV6-4 and TRBJ2-3; D may be TRBD2 (7 bases). The V gene's germline CDR1 is MRHNA and CDR2 SNTAGT. CDR3 size: 15 residues. V shed 3 bases and J shed 2 bases, with 12 bases lying between them. The CDR3 bases are TGTGCCAGCAGTGAACAGGGAGGGCCCACAGATACGCAGTATTTT. Its translation: CASSEQGGPTDTQYF.

The V and J genes are TRBV18 and TRBJ1-1, with D possibly TRBD1 on 6 matching bases. The ends were cut back, 3 bases at V and 2 bases at J, with 16 bases in the middle. The CDR3 is 16 amino acids. From germline, CDR1 is KGHSH and CDR2 LQKENI. The CDR3 reads CASSPIQGGRNTEAFF. CDR3 sequence (DNA): TGTGCCAGCTCACCGATACAAGGGGGAAGAAACACTGAAGCTTTCTTT.

The chain employs TRBV15 and TRBJ2-7, with D tentatively TRBD1 (6 bases). The germline V gene encodes CDR1 LNHNV and CDR2 YYDKDF (reference sequence). This CDR3 spans 13 amino acids. V was shortened by 4 bases and J by 3 bases, with 10 bases between the two germline ends. As DNA, the CDR3 is TGTGCCACCAGCACTCGGGACATCTACGAGCAGTACTTC. It encodes CATSTRDIYEQYF.

The V and J genes are TRBV7-2 and TRBJ1-2; possible D gene TRBD1, 5 bases. Germline CDR1 reads SGHTA; CDR2 reads FQGNSA. The CDR3 totals 15 residues. V dropped 5 bases and J dropped 0 bases, with 13 bases sitting between them. The CDR3 protein is CASSLSGGTNYGYTF. CDR3 DNA: TGTGCCAGCAGCCTATCGGGGGGGACTAACTATGGCTACACCTTC.

This clone came up a few times. V is TRBV25-1 and J is TRBJ2-1; the match to TRBD1 covers 8 bases. V was pared by 3 bases and J by 5 bases, with 12 bases of the junction left unmatched. The germline V gene encodes CDR1 MGHDK and CDR2 SYGVNS. The CDR3 has 17 residues. As DNA, the CDR3 is TGTGCCAGCAGTGACTATTCCGGGACAGGTCCGAACAATGAGCAGTTCTTC. Translated, it gives CASSDYSGTGPNNEQFF.

This chain links TRBV5-1 with TRBJ2-5; TRBD1 matches 7 bases. In germline, CDR1 is SGHRS, CDR2 YFSETQ. This CDR3 spans 14 amino acids. Losses at the gene ends were 3 bases for V and 0 bases for J; bases not matched to a gene: 2. The CDR3 coding sequence is TGCGCCAGCAGCTGGACAGGACACCAAGAGACCCAGTACTTC. It translates to CASSWTGHQETQYF.

V and J are TRBV18 and TRBJ1-2; the match to TRBD1 covers 7 bases. This CDR3 contains 15 residues. V lost 4 bases to trimming and J lost 2 bases; unmatched junction nucleotides: 7. Germline V gene lookup returns CDR1 KGHSH and CDR2 LQKENI. As DNA, the CDR3 is TGTGCCAGCTCACTATCGACAGGGATAAACTATGGCTACACCTTC. This gives the protein CASSLSTGINYGYTF.

The CDR3 reads CASSLEDNNEKLFF. The CDR3 coding sequence is TGTGCCAGCTCCCTCGAGGACAATAATGAAAAACTGTTTTTT. This chain links TRBV7-9 with TRBJ1-4, with D perhaps matching TRBD1 (5 bases). V was shortened by 8 bases and J by 4 bases, with 14 bases between the two germline ends. This CDR3 has 14 amino acids. Germline V gene lookup returns CDR1 SEHNR and CDR2 FQNEAQ (reference sequence).

This clone was seen more than once but under ten times. The sample carries other DNA sequences with the same CDR3. The rearrangement joins TRBV5-1 to TRBJ2-5; D is possibly TRBD1 (5 bases). This CDR3 has 13 amino acids. Germline V gives CDR1 SGHRS, CDR2 YFSETQ. Trimming removed 2 bases at V and 2 bases at J, with 7 bases between. The CDR3 is CASSFAGQETQYF. The CDR3 coding sequence is TGCGCCAGCAGCTTCGCAGGGCAAGAGACCCAGTACTTC.

V gene TRBV5-4 combines with J gene TRBJ2-1; D is possibly TRBD2 (5 bases). Per the germline V gene, CDR1 is SGHNT and CDR2 is YYREEE (reference sequence). With 0 bases removed from V and 9 bases from J, the gap between germline ends came to 10 bases. The CDR3 runs 13 residues. The CDR3 sequence: CASSLERAGEQFF. The CDR3 DNA reads TGTGCCAGCAGCTTGGAAAGGGCGGGTGAGCAGTTCTTC.

J is TRBJ2-5 and V is TRBV7-8, with D possibly TRBD1 on 6 matching bases. Trimming removed 1 base from V and 1 base from J, with 10 bases in between. The length of the CDR3 is 15 residues. Germline CDR1 SGHVS, CDR2 FQNEAQ. The CDR3 loop reads CASSLGQVLQETQYF. For the CDR3, the DNA is TGTGCCAGCAGCTTAGGACAGGTACTCCAAGAGACCCAGTACTTC.

The chain carries TRBV4-2 and TRBJ2-5; 9 bases align to TRBD2. Per the germline V gene, CDR1 is LGHNA and CDR2 is YNFKEQ. V trimming: 0 bases; J trimming: 1 base; junction bases outside the gene matches: 9. The length of the CDR3 is 18 residues. The CDR3 coding sequence is TGTGCCAGCAGCCAAGATTGGATAGCGGGGGCTACCCAAGAGACCCAGTACTTC. Translating it yields CASSQDWIAGATQETQYF.

V and J are TRBV9 and TRBJ2-1, with D possibly being TRBD2 (5 bases). Trimming pared 4 bases from V and 3 bases from J, leaving 5 bases between. This CDR3 is built from 12 residues. CDR1 and CDR2 from the germline V gene are SGDLS and YYNGEE. The CDR3 nucleotides are TGTGCCAGCAGCCGGGACTACAATGAGCAGTTCTTC. This sequence encodes CASSRDYNEQFF.

The chain has TRBV5-4 and TRBJ2-5; 7 positions agree with TRBD2. CDR1 and CDR2 from the germline V gene are SGHNT and YYREEE (reference sequence). The junction had 11 bases not matched to a gene; V was cut back by 4 bases and J by 2 bases. This CDR3 region has 16 residues. CDR3 region: CASSLRWGGKQETQYF. As DNA, the CDR3 is TGTGCCAGCAGCCTCCGGTGGGGGGGGAAGCAAGAGACCCAGTACTTC.

J is TRBJ2-1 and V is TRBV29-1; 10 nucleotides agree with TRBD2. Germline loops: CDR1 SQVTM, CDR2 ANQGSEA. V shed 5 bases and J 5 bases; nucleotides not matched to a gene: 6. This CDR3 is 14 amino acids long. CDR3 in amino acids: CSVIGLAENNEQFF. DNA for the CDR3: TGCAGCGTTATCGGACTAGCGGAAAACAATGAGCAGTTCTTC.

This chain uses TRBV14 with TRBJ1-1; D is unresolved. V was trimmed by 2 bases and J by 4 bases, leaving 5 bases between them. The CDR3 has 12 amino acids. Germline V gene lookup returns CDR1 SGHDN and CDR2 FVKESK. The CDR3 DNA is TGTGCCAGCAGCCAAATGAGCACTGAAGCTTTCTTT. This encodes CASSQMSTEAFF.

This sequence joins TRBV14 and TRBJ1-1; TRBD1 is a possible D gene (5 bases). V was trimmed by 1 base and J by 1 base, leaving 7 bases between them. The CDR3 runs 14 residues. CDR1 SGHDN and CDR2 FVKESK come from the germline V gene. CDR3 nucleotide sequence: TGTGCCAGCAGCCAAGTCGGGGGGAACACTGAAGCTTTCTTT. It codes for CASSQVGGNTEAFF.

This chain uses TRBV28 with TRBJ2-1, with a weak D call TRBD1 (6 bases). Per the germline V gene, CDR1 is MDHEN and CDR2 is SYDVKM. Trimming took off 7 bases at V and 4 bases at J, with 17 bases between the two ends. The CDR3 is 15 residues long. For the CDR3, the DNA is TGTGCCAGCAAAATGTCCGGGACAAATTACAATGAGCAGTTCTTC. Encoded protein: CASKMSGTNYNEQFF.

V is TRBV9 and J is TRBJ2-7; 8 bases line up with TRBD2. The V segment lost 0 bases and the J segment 2 bases; nucleotides outside the gene matches: 4. Germline V gives CDR1 SGDLS, CDR2 YYNGEE. This CDR3 comprises 15 residues. CDR3 protein: CASSVGNSGAYEQYF. The CDR3 DNA sequence: TGTGCCAGCAGCGTAGGGAATAGCGGGGCCTACGAGCAGTACTTC.

To note about this clone: At one end the junction does not follow the germline gene, possibly because of a read error. The chain couples TRBV7-2 to TRBJ1-2; no firm D call. Germline V gene data show CDR1 as SGHTA and CDR2 as FQGNSA. The CDR3 sequence is 12 residues long. Here the CDR3 reads CASSLGRVGSAF. The CDR3, as DNA: TGTGCCAGCAGCTTAGGGCGGGTCGGGAGTGCCTTC.

The chain couples TRBV7-3 to TRBJ2-5; D remains unclear. Trimming pared 2 bases from V and 5 bases from J, leaving 9 bases between. CDR3 length: 13 residues. Germline V gene lookup returns CDR1 SGHTA and CDR2 FQGTGA. CDR3 sequence (DNA): TGTGCCAGCAGCTTAGGTGTGGCCGAGACCCAGTACTTC. Amino acids: CASSLGVAETQYF.

Only one count was recorded for this clone. The CDR3 here is CASSPPTGGTEAFF. The CDR3 region has the DNA TGTGCCAGCTCACCGCCCACAGGGGGCACTGAAGCTTTCTTT. This sequence joins TRBV18 and TRBJ1-1; 8 positions match TRBD1. V lost 3 bases to trimming and J lost 4 bases; unmatched junction nucleotides: 4. CDR3 length: 14 residues. Germline CDR1 KGHSH, CDR2 LQKENI.

This clone has more than one count but fewer than ten. V usage is TRBV6-5 and J usage is TRBJ1-1, with D perhaps TRBD1 (5 bases). The V and J ends lost 0 bases and 4 bases respectively, with 9 bases between them. In germline, CDR1 is MNHEY, CDR2 SVGAGI. This CDR3 has 14 residues. CDR3 nucleotides: TGTGCCAGCAGTTACTCGTTAGGGGTCACTGAAGCTTTCTTT. Protein: CASSYSLGVTEAFF.